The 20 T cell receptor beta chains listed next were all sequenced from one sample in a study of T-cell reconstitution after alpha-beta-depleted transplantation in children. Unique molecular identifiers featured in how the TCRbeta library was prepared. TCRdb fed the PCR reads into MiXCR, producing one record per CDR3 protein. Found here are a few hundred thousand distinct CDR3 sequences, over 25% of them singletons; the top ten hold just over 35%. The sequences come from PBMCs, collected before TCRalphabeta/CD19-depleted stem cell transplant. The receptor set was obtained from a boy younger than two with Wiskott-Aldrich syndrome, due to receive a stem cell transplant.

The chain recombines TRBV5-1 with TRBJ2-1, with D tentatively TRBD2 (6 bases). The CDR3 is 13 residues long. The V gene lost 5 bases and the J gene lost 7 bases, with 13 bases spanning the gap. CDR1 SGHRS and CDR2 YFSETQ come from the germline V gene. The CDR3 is CASRTTGENEQFF. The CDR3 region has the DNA TGCGCCAGCAGGACTACGGGAGAGAATGAGCAGTTCTTC.

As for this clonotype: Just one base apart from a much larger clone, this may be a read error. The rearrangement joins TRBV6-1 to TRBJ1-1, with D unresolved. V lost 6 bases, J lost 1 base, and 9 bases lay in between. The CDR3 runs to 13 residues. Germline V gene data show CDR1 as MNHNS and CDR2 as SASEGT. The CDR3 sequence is CASRRDRNTEAFF. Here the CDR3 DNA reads TGTGCCAGCAGACGTGACCGGAACACTGAAGCTTTCTTT.

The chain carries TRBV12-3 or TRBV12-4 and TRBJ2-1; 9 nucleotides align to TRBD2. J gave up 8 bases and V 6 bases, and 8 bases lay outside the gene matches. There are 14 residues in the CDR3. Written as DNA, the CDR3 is TGTGCCAGCAGCTTTAGCGGGAGCCGGGATGAGCAGTTCTTC. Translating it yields CASSFSGSRDEQFF.

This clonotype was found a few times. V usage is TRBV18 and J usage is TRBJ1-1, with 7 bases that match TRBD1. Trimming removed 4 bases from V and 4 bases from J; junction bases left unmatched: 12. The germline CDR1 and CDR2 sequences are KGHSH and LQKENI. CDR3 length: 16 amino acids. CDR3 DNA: TGTGCCAGCTCACTCTTTGACAGGGCCGAATTCACTGAAGCTTTCTTT. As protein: CASSLFDRAEFTEAFF.

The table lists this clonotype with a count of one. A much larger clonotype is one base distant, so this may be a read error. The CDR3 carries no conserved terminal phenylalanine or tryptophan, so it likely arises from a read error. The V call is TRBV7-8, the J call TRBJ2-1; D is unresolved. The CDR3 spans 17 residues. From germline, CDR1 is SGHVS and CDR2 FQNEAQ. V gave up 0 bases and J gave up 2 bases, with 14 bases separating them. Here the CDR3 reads CASSLAPPYGTYNEQFS. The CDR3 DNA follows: TGTGCCAGCAGCTTAGCTCCCCCTTACGGCACCTACAATGAGCAGTTCTCC.

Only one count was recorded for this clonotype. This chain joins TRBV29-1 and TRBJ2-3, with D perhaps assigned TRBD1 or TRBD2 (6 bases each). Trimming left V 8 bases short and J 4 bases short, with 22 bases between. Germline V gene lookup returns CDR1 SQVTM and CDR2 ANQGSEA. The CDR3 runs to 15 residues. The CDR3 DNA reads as TGCAGCTCCTCCGGAGGGGACATGGGATCAGATACGCAGTATTTT. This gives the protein CSSSGGDMGSDTQYF.

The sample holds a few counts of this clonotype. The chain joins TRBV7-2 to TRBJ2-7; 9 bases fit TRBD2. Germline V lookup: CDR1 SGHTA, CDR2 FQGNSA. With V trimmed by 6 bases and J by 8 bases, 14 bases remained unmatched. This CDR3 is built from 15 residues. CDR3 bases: TGTGCCAGCAGACCGACGACTAGCGGCCCCCTCAAGCAGTACTTC. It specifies CASRPTTSGPLKQYF.

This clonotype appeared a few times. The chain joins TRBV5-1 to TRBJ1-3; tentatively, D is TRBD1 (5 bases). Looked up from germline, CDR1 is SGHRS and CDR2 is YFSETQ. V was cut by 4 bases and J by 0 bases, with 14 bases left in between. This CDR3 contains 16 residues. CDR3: CASSQQATASGNTIYF. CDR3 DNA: TGCGCCAGCAGCCAACAGGCGACCGCCTCTGGAAACACCATATATTTT.

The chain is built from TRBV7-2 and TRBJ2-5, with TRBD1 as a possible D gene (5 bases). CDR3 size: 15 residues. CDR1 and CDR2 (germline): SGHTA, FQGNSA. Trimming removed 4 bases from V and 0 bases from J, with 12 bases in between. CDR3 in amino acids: CASSSTEYHQETQYF. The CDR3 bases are TGTGCCAGCAGCTCGACAGAGTATCACCAAGAGACCCAGTACTTC.

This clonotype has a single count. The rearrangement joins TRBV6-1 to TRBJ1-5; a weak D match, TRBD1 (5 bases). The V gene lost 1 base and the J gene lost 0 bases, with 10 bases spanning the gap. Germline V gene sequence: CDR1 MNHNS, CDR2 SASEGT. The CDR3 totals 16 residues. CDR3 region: CASSEGGPDSNQPQHF. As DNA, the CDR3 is TGTGCCAGCAGTGAAGGGGGACCCGATAGCAATCAGCCCCAGCATTTT.

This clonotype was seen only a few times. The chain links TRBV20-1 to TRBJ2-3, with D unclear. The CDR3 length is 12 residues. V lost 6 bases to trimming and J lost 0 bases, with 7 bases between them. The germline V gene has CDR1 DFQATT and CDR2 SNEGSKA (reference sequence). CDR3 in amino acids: CSAPGSTDTQYF. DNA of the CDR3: TGCAGTGCCCCCGGGAGCACAGATACGCAGTATTTT.

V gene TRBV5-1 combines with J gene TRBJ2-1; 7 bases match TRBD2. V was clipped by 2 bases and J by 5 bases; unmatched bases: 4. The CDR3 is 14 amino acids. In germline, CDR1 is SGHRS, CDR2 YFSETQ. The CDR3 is CASSLAGSNNEQFF. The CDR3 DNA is TGCGCCAGCAGCTTAGCGGGAAGTAACAATGAGCAGTTCTTC.

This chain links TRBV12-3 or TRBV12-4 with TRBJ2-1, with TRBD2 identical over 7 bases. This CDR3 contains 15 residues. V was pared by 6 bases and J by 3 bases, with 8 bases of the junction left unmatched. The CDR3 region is CASRTGTTVYNEQFF. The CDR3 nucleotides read TGTGCCAGCAGGACCGGGACTACCGTCTACAATGAGCAGTTCTTC.

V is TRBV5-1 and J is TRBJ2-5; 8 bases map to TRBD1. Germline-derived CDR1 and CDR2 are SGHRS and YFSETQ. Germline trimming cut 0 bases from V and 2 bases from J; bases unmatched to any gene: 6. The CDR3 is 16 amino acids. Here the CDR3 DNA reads TGCGCCAGCAGCTTGGTATCTAACAGGGGGCAAGAGACCCAGTACTTC. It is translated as CASSLVSNRGQETQYF.

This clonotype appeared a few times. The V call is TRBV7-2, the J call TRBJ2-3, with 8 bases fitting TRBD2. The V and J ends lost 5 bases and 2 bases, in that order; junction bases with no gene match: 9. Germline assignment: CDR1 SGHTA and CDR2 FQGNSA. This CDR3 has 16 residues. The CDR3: CASSKNQRGTTDTQYF. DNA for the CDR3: TGTGCCAGCAGCAAGAACCAGCGGGGGACCACAGATACGCAGTATTTT.

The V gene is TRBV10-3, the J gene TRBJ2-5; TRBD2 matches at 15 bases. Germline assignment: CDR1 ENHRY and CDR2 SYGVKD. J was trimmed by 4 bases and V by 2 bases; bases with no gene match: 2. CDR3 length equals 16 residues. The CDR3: CAISEPGLAGGETQYF. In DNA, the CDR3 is TGTGCCATCAGTGAGCCGGGACTAGCGGGAGGAGAGACCCAGTACTTC.

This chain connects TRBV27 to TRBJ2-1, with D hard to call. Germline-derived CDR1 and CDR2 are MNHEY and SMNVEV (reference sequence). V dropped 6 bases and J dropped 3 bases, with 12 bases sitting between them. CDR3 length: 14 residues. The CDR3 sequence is CASSPRPGYNEQFF. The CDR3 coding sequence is TGTGCCAGCAGCCCCCGACCCGGCTACAATGAGCAGTTCTTC.

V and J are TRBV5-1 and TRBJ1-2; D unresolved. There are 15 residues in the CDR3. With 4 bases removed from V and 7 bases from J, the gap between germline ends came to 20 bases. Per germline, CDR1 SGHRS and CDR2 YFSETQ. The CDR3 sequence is CASSPEWGNSGGYTF. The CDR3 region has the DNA TGCGCCAGCAGCCCGGAGTGGGGAAACAGCGGTGGCTACACCTTC. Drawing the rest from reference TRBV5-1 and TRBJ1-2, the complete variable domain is KAGVTQTPRYLIKTRGQQVTLSCSPISGHRSVSWYQQTPGQGLQFLFEYFSETQRNKGNFPGRFSGRQFSNSRSEMNVSTLELGDSALYLCASSPEWGNSGGYTFGSGTRLTVV.

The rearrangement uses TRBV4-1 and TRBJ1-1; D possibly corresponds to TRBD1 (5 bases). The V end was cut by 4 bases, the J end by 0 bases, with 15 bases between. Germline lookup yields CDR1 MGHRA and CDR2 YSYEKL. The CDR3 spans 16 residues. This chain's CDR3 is CASSPSSGALNTEAFF. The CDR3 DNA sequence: TGCGCCAGCAGCCCTAGTAGTGGGGCGCTGAACACTGAAGCTTTCTTT.

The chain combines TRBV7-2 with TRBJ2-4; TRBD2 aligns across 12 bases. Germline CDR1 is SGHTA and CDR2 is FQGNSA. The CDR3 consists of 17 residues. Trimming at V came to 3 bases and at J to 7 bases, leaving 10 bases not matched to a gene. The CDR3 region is CASSLGLAGGRANIQYF. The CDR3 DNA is TGTGCCAGCAGCTTGGGACTAGCGGGTGGGCGAGCGAACATTCAGTACTTC.